The 13 T cell receptor beta chains listed next were all sequenced from one sample in a study of shared clonotypes between healthy human individuals. Libraries were prepared by immunoSEQ multiplex PCR; TCRdb keeps only in-frame clonotypes and omits some of them. The table shows about 1.5 million clones, with under 99% occurring only once. Specimen: naive CD4+ T cells sorted from blood. Subset reported: CD45RA+ positively selected. The source is a man aged 25-45 years in good health.

CDR3 nucleotides: TGTGCCAGCAGTCCGGGACAGGTGAACACTGAAGCTTTCTTT. Translating gives CASSPGQVNTEAFF. The rearrangement joins TRBV2 to TRBJ1-1; 8 positions agree with TRBD1. This CDR3 is 14 amino acids long. Germline assignment: CDR1 SNHLY and CDR2 FYNNEI. The ends lost 5 bases at V and 0 bases at J; junction bases unmatched: 2.

The CDR3, as DNA: TGTGCCAGCATCACAGGGGGACGGGGCTATGGCTACACCTTC. Its translation is CASITGGRGYGYTF. The chain carries TRBV28 and TRBJ1-2; 8 nucleotides agree with TRBD1. V dropped 7 bases and J dropped 4; count of bases not matched to a gene: 8. The length of the CDR3 is 14 residues. The V gene's germline CDR1 is MDHEN and CDR2 SYDVKM.

The chain is built from TRBV18 and TRBJ2-1; D remains ambiguous. This CDR3 has 14 residues. Trimming removed 1 base at V and 6 bases at J, with 10 bases between. Germline lookup yields CDR1 KGHSH and CDR2 LQKENI. The CDR3 sequence is CASSPRSGTNEQFF. As DNA, the CDR3 is TGTGCCAGCTCACCACGTTCAGGAACCAATGAGCAGTTCTTC.

This clone was detected only once. V and J are TRBV11-2 and TRBJ2-5, with D unresolved. Trimming cost V 3 bases and J 5 bases, with 10 bases left between them. CDR3 length equals 13 residues. Looked up from germline, CDR1 is SGHAT and CDR2 is FQNNGV. CDR3 bases: TGTGCCAGCAGCTTCCCAGGAAGCGAGACCCAGTACTTC. It yields the protein CASSFPGSETQYF.

The J gene is TRBJ2-3, the V gene TRBV6-6; no clear D. The V end lost 4 bases, the J end lost 5 bases, and 7 bases lay between the germline ends. Germline V gives CDR1 MNHNY, CDR2 SVGAGI (reference sequence). The CDR3 runs to 12 residues. This chain's CDR3 is CASSSNIDTQYF. Here the CDR3 DNA reads TGTGCCAGCAGTTCCAATATAGATACGCAGTATTTT.

This sequence joins TRBV10-2 and TRBJ2-5, with 8 bases identical to TRBD1. This CDR3 is built from 17 residues. The J segment lost 2 bases and the V segment lost 2 bases, leaving 10 bases of the junction unmatched. CDR1 and CDR2 (germline): WSHSY, SAAADI. The CDR3 region is CASSEPVTGGKQETQYF. CDR3 bases: TGCGCCAGCAGTGAGCCTGTAACAGGGGGTAAGCAAGAGACCCAGTACTTC.

The chain is built from TRBV28 and TRBJ2-1, with 7 bases lining up with TRBD2. CDR1 MDHEN and CDR2 SYDVKM come from the germline V gene. The trim removed 7 bases at V and 10 bases at J, leaving 13 bases unmatched. CDR3 length: 14 residues. The CDR3 here is CASTSGGGPWEQFF. The CDR3 DNA reads as TGTGCCAGCACCTCGGGGGGAGGGCCTTGGGAGCAGTTCTTC.

The chain carries TRBV5-1 and TRBJ2-7, with D maybe TRBD1 (5 bases). Germline V gene sequence: CDR1 SGHRS, CDR2 YFSETQ. The CDR3 consists of 14 residues. V lost 7 bases and J lost 1, with 15 bases in between. CDR3 residues: CASGAQSTSYEQYF. In nucleotides, the CDR3 is TGCGCCAGCGGGGCCCAGTCCACATCCTACGAGCAGTACTTC.

This clone appeared once. The chain has TRBV2 and TRBJ1-1; 7 positions match TRBD1. Germline V lookup: CDR1 SNHLY, CDR2 FYNNEI. The CDR3 totals 15 residues. J was trimmed by 4 bases and V by 6 bases; bases with no gene match: 11. For the CDR3, the DNA is TGTGCCAGCAGAGCCTCGACAGGGTCGGGCACTGAAGCTTTCTTT. It encodes CASRASTGSGTEAFF.

The gene calls are TRBV6-1 and TRBJ2-7, with D possibly matching TRBD1 (6 bases). V was trimmed by 2 bases and J by 7 bases, leaving 12 bases between them. This CDR3 is 13 amino acids long. Per germline, CDR1 MNHNS and CDR2 SASEGT. This CDR3 is CASSEFRGSEQYF. CDR3 coding DNA: TGTGCCAGCAGTGAATTTAGGGGGAGTGAGCAGTACTTC.

CDR3 nucleotide sequence: TGTGCCAGCAGTTTCAAGGAGCGAGAGACCCAGTACTTC. Protein product: CASSFKERETQYF. V gene TRBV27 combines with J gene TRBJ2-5; D is ambiguous. Germline values: CDR1 MNHEY, CDR2 SMNVEV (reference sequence). Trimming shortened V by 3 bases and J by 4 bases, and 9 bases separated the two germline ends. This CDR3 is built from 13 residues.

The V call is TRBV5-1, the J call TRBJ2-7; TRBD2 might be the D (5 bases). Per germline, CDR1 SGHRS and CDR2 YFSETQ. The CDR3 totals 13 residues. Between the trimmed V and J ends, which lost 4 bases and 3 bases, there was a span of 11 bases. The CDR3 region is CASSIRELYEQYF. Here the CDR3 DNA reads TGCGCCAGCAGCATCCGGGAACTCTACGAGCAGTACTTC.

This chain uses TRBV7-9 with TRBJ2-7, with 8 nucleotides matching TRBD2. V dropped 1 base and J dropped 4; count of bases not matched to a gene: 6. The CDR3 contains 15 residues. Germline assignment: CDR1 SEHNR and CDR2 FQNEAQ (reference sequence). CDR3: CASSLDRLATYEQYF. In DNA, the CDR3 is TGTGCCAGCAGCTTAGACCGACTAGCGACGTACGAGCAGTACTTC.